What follows is one TCR beta chain and its context. Trimming removed 0 bases from V and 7 bases from J, with 6 bases in between. Germline-derived CDR1 and CDR2 are SGHNT and YENEEA. The CDR3 consists of 13 residues. The sample belongs to a study of shared clonotypes between healthy human individuals. Profiling relied on immunoSEQ multiplex PCR, and the TCRdb table lists in-frame clones only, not all of them. In the table there are around 1,000,000 clones, approximately 80% of which are singletons. The source material was memory CD4+ T cells from PBMCs. Described subset: CD45RA-negative fraction. This rearrangement joins TRBV11-3 to TRBJ2-2, with D unclear. The receptor was isolated from a man younger than 35 in good health. Some clones in this sample may be carry-over from other donors' samples. CDR3 protein: CASSLEIGGELFF. CDR3 coding DNA: TGTGCCAGCAGCTTAGAAATAGGCGGGGAGCTGTTTTTT.